The rows below give T cell receptor beta chains drawn from one sample of a study of blood T cells in healthy people across ages. TCRdb passed the 5' RACE reads through MiXCR, listing each CDR3 protein once. Found here are some 700,000 distinct CDR3 sequences, 22% of them singletons; the top ten hold around 21%. The sample was blood. The receptors here all came from a man between 70 and 80 years old in good health. Both conserved end residues are trimmed from each CDR3. The D gene is left open where the match is weak. Size values are once, few and many counts, or a class for expanded clones, and some rows have none.

len: 13; d_gene: TRBD1; j_gene: .; v_gene: TRBV28; abundance: .; CDR3aa: ASTETGAYSYEQY
len: 12; d_gene: .; j_gene: TRBJ2-7; v_gene: TRBV5-1; abundance: few; CDR3aa: ASSLSAGSYEQY
len: 12; d_gene: TRBD2; j_gene: TRBJ2-3; v_gene: TRBV20-1; abundance: few; CDR3aa: SALLAGAPDTQY
len: 12; d_gene: .; j_gene: TRBJ1-5; v_gene: TRBV5-6; abundance: .; CDR3aa: ASSLGILGGPQH
len: 12; d_gene: TRBD2; j_gene: .; v_gene: TRBV6-5; abundance: .; CDR3aa: ASSYPGTTGEQY
len: 11; d_gene: .; j_gene: TRBJ1-4; v_gene: TRBV2; abundance: .; CDR3aa: ASSIRLNEKLF
len: 12; d_gene: .; j_gene: TRBJ2-5; v_gene: TRBV11-2; abundance: .; CDR3aa: ASSPETSVETQY
len: 11; d_gene: .; j_gene: TRBJ2-5; v_gene: TRBV5-1; abundance: .; CDR3aa: ASSNPTSETQY
len: 14; d_gene: .; j_gene: TRBJ1-1; v_gene: TRBV5-1; abundance: .; CDR3aa: ASSWRGDMSGTEAF
len: 12; d_gene: TRBD1; j_gene: TRBJ2-7; v_gene: TRBV14; abundance: .; CDR3aa: ASSVRTGINEQY
len: 10; d_gene: .; j_gene: TRBJ2-3; v_gene: TRBV5-1; abundance: .; CDR3aa: ASSYERYTQY
len: 15; d_gene: .; j_gene: TRBJ2-4; v_gene: TRBV7-2; abundance: few; CDR3aa: ASSPPFGSGTKNIQY
len: 12; d_gene: TRBD2; j_gene: TRBJ2-3; v_gene: TRBV19; abundance: .; CDR3aa: ASSWGREGLTQY
len: 10; d_gene: .; j_gene: TRBJ2-7; v_gene: TRBV12-3/TRBV12-4; abundance: few; CDR3aa: ASSLVRSEQY
len: 8; d_gene: TRBD1; j_gene: TRBJ1-1; v_gene: TRBV29-1; abundance: few; CDR3aa: SGGQTEAF
len: 15; d_gene: TRBD2; j_gene: TRBJ2-1; v_gene: TRBV12-3/TRBV12-4; abundance: few; CDR3aa: ASNDPRAGGSYNEQF
len: 18; d_gene: .; j_gene: TRBJ2-2; v_gene: TRBV14; abundance: .; CDR3aa: ASSQDRLPKTPPNTGELF
len: 10; d_gene: .; j_gene: TRBJ2-2; v_gene: TRBV20-1; abundance: .; CDR3aa: SARRQLGELF
len: 13; d_gene: .; j_gene: TRBJ1-5; v_gene: TRBV7-2; abundance: few; CDR3aa: ASSSGGGSIQPQH
len: 11; d_gene: .; j_gene: TRBJ2-3; v_gene: TRBV9; abundance: .; CDR3aa: ATALSSTDTQY
len: 9; d_gene: .; j_gene: TRBJ2-5; v_gene: TRBV13; abundance: few; CDR3aa: ASSLRAGLY
len: 13; d_gene: TRBD1; j_gene: TRBJ2-3; v_gene: TRBV19; abundance: .; CDR3aa: ASSMDRGWPDTQY
len: 16; d_gene: TRBD2; j_gene: TRBJ2-2; v_gene: TRBV5-1; abundance: few; CDR3aa: ASSLTSGSDRNTGELF
len: 10; d_gene: .; j_gene: TRBJ1-2; v_gene: TRBV12-3/TRBV12-4; abundance: many; CDR3aa: ASRSPRAGYT
len: 13; d_gene: TRBD2; j_gene: TRBJ2-5; v_gene: TRBV7-2; abundance: few; CDR3aa: ASSATSGKQETQY
len: 11; d_gene: .; j_gene: TRBJ2-1; v_gene: TRBV28; abundance: .; CDR3aa: ASRSTGLGEQF
len: 12; d_gene: .; j_gene: TRBJ1-1; v_gene: TRBV6-6; abundance: .; CDR3aa: ASSFPGTVTEAF
len: 13; d_gene: TRBD2; j_gene: TRBJ2-1; v_gene: TRBV12-3/TRBV12-4; abundance: few; CDR3aa: ASSFGGGAFNGQF
len: 11; d_gene: .; j_gene: TRBJ2-4; v_gene: TRBV5-1; abundance: many; CDR3aa: ASSQLVSDIQY
len: 11; d_gene: .; j_gene: TRBJ2-5; v_gene: TRBV12-3/TRBV12-4; abundance: many; CDR3aa: ASSFGLEETQY
len: 14; d_gene: .; j_gene: TRBJ1-2; v_gene: TRBV20-1; abundance: .; CDR3aa: SARSGARVSNYGYT
len: 13; d_gene: TRBD1; j_gene: TRBJ2-7; v_gene: TRBV14; abundance: few; CDR3aa: ASSHHRGVPYEQY
len: 11; d_gene: .; j_gene: TRBJ2-3; v_gene: TRBV20-1; abundance: .; CDR3aa: SARLQGRDTQY
len: 12; d_gene: .; j_gene: .; v_gene: TRBV27; abundance: few; CDR3aa: ASSGLATYNEQF
len: 12; d_gene: TRBD2; j_gene: TRBJ2-1; v_gene: TRBV10-3; abundance: .; CDR3aa: TTQGGTTYNEQF
len: 15; d_gene: .; j_gene: TRBJ2-3; v_gene: TRBV20-1; abundance: .; CDR3aa: SARDLVGASGTDTQY
len: 7; d_gene: .; j_gene: TRBJ1-3; v_gene: TRBV7-4; abundance: few; CDR3aa: ASKNTIY
len: 12; d_gene: .; j_gene: .; v_gene: TRBV7-8; abundance: .; CDR3aa: ASSSGGQSYEQY
len: 14; d_gene: .; j_gene: TRBJ1-6; v_gene: TRBV4-3; abundance: few; CDR3aa: ASSQDLMSWNSPLH
len: 10; d_gene: .; j_gene: .; v_gene: TRBV29-1; abundance: .; CDR3aa: SVALGRNEQY
len: 12; d_gene: .; j_gene: TRBJ1-2; v_gene: TRBV5-1; abundance: .; CDR3aa: ASSPEPQGGGYT